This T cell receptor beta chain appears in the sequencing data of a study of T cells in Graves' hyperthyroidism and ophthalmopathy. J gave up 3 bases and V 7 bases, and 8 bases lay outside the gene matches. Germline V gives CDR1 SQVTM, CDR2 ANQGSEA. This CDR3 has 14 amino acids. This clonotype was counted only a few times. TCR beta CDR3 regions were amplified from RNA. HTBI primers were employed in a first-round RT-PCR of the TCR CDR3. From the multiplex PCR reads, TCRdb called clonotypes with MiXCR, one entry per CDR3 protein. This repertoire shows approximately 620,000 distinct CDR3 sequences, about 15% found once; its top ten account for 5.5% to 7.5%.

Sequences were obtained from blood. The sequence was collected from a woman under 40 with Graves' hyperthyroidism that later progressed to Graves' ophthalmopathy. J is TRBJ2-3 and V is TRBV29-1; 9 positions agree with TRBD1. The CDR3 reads CSAPTGGRTDTQYF. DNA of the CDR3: TGCAGCGCCCCGACAGGGGGTCGGACAGATACGCAGTATTTT.